This T cell receptor (beta chain) was recorded in a study of blood T cell repertoires in COVID-19. Study overall: Acute and convalescent COVID-19 samples came from the United States, Italy and Spain. Nucleic acid was either cDNA or gDNA, and it came from T cells, B-cell-depleted T cells, or PBMCs.

This CDR3 is built from 17 residues. Germline V CDR1 and CDR2: SEHNR, FQNEAQ (reference sequence). Trimming removed 4 bases at V and 3 bases at J, with 19 bases between. In the study's own analysis: How many nucleated cells were present was estimated from reference gene primer amplification. Sequencing used immunoSEQ multiplex PCR; TCRdb keeps in-frame clones, though not all of them. V, J and clone size derive from that table, while D and trimming were established from the DNA sequence. The table shows over 200,000 clones, with about 87% occurring only once. The Seattle site enrolled patients during active infection and followed them longitudinally.

The rearrangement joins TRBV7-9 to TRBJ1-3; D might be TRBD1 (5 bases). The origin of this receptor is a man younger than 40 with COVID-19, enrolled during active disease. Sequenced material: peripheral blood. CDR3 sequence (DNA): TGTGCCAGCAGCTACCGAGAATTTACAGACAGTGGAAACACCATATATTTT. This encodes CASSYREFTDSGNTIYF.